The present T cell receptor (beta chain) was sequenced within a study of cytomegalovirus exposure and HLA in healthy donors. Study-wide findings and caveats: Available immune exposure information covered CMV serostatus only.

A word on this clone: What it binds is unknown.

PCR primers comprised 60 Vbeta and 13 Jbeta primers. Produced via immunoSEQ multiplex PCR; TCRdb's table is partial and in-frame only. Seen here are approximately 280,000 clones, approximately 90% observed once, and the top ten hold less than 4%. The origin of this receptor is a man aged 40-49 years in good health and CMV-seropositive. Sequencing was carried out using PBMCs.

This chain's CDR3 is CAISVNGETDTQYF. The CDR3 region has the DNA TGTGCCATCAGTGTGAACGGGGAGACAGATACGCAGTATTTT. The gene calls are TRBV10-3 and TRBJ2-3; perhaps TRBD2 as D (5 bases). The CDR3 is 14 residues long. V lost 4 bases to trimming and J lost 3 bases, with 11 bases between them. CDR1 ENHRY and CDR2 SYGVKD come from the germline V gene.